These 27 T cell receptor beta chains originate from one sample sequenced in a study of blood T cells in healthy people across ages. The second PCR ran roughly 6 to 11 cycles with a sample-barcoded 5' primer and J-beta primers. Via MiXCR, TCRdb re-called the 5' RACE reads, giving one row per CDR3 protein. The sample contains around 700,000 distinct CDR3 sequences, just under 25% of which appear only once. This sample also appeared in a second study, on T cells of mothers and their children.

The sample comprised blood. All receptors come from a boy aged 5 to 17 in good health.

The V gene is TRBV20-1, the J gene TRBJ2-2; 7 bases line up with TRBD2. The J segment lost 3 bases and the V segment lost 7 bases, leaving 2 bases of the junction unmatched. CDR3 size: 12 residues. CDR1 DFQATT and CDR2 SNEGSKA come from the germline V gene (reference sequence). The CDR3 reads CSGAGDTGELFF. CDR3 sequence (DNA): TGCAGTGGTGCGGGAGACACCGGGGAGCTGTTTTTT.

This clonotype was seen more than once but under ten times. The chain carries TRBV7-8 and TRBJ1-1, with D possibly matching TRBD1 (5 bases). Germline V gene data show CDR1 as SGHVS and CDR2 as FQNEAQ. Trimming shortened V by 2 bases and J by 1 base, and 17 bases separated the two germline ends. The CDR3 is made up of 17 amino acids. The CDR3 spells CASSLRDGFLANTEAFF. The CDR3 nucleotides are TGTGCCAGCAGCTTAAGGGACGGGTTCTTGGCGAACACTGAAGCTTTCTTT.

This clonotype was seen a few times. This chain connects TRBV11-2 to TRBJ1-2; unclear D gene. V was clipped by 5 bases and J by 7 bases, with 20 bases between them. The CDR3 is made up of 15 amino acids. Germline values: CDR1 SGHAT, CDR2 FQNNGV. The CDR3 here is CASSLPGWSVGGYTF. CDR3 sequence (DNA): TGTGCCAGCAGCCTCCCCGGTTGGTCAGTTGGTGGCTACACCTTC.

This clonotype was detected only a few times. The chain is built from TRBV27 and TRBJ2-7; TRBD1 agrees at 8 bases. Germline V gives CDR1 MNHEY, CDR2 SMNVEV (reference sequence). V shed 4 bases and J 5 bases; nucleotides not matched to a gene: 7. This CDR3 is 14 amino acids long. The CDR3 sequence: CASSSMTGADEQYF. The CDR3 DNA sequence: TGTGCCAGCAGTTCCATGACAGGGGCCGACGAGCAGTACTTC.

Ten or more counts support this clonotype. The J gene is TRBJ2-7, the V gene TRBV11-2; D remains ambiguous. Per germline, CDR1 SGHAT and CDR2 FQNNGV. V lost 5 bases to trimming and J lost 5 bases, with 7 bases between them. The CDR3 length is 11 residues. The CDR3 coding sequence is TGTGCCAGCAGCCTATTCGACGAGCAGTACTTC. Translated: CASSLFDEQYF.

This clonotype has more than one count but fewer than ten. The chain joins TRBV19 to TRBJ2-5; D is uncertain. Trimming stripped 0 bases from V and 3 bases from J, with 14 bases between. The CDR3 runs 16 residues. CDR1 LNHDA and CDR2 SQIVND come from the germline V gene (reference sequence). The CDR3 nucleotides read TGTGCCAGTAGTATAGATCCCACCACCTCTGAAGAGACCCAGTACTTC. Residues: CASSIDPTTSEETQYF.

This clonotype was seen more than once but under ten times. The CDR3: CSVALLKHRVGNEQFF. The CDR3 region has the DNA TGCAGCGTTGCCCTCCTCAAACACAGGGTAGGCAATGAGCAGTTCTTC. This chain joins TRBV29-1 and TRBJ2-1, with D possibly TRBD1 on 6 matching bases. The CDR3 runs 16 residues. The germline V gene has CDR1 SQVTM and CDR2 ANQGSEA. V was cut by 4 bases and J by 6 bases, with 22 bases left in between.

This chain joins TRBV7-8 and TRBJ2-3; 13 bases fit TRBD2. The CDR3 has 16 amino acids. CDR1 is SGHVS and CDR2 is FQNEAQ in the germline V gene. Trimming took 4 bases from V and 6 from J; bases not matched to a gene: 7. In DNA, the CDR3 is TGTGCCAGCAGCTCTGGACTAGCGGGAGCAATGGATACGCAGTATTTT. As protein: CASSSGLAGAMDTQYF.

This clonotype was seen a handful of times. The chain uses TRBV6-6 and TRBJ2-1; TRBD1 matches 8 bases. The junction had 9 bases not matched to a gene; V was cut back by 11 bases and J by 3 bases. CDR3 length: 14 amino acids. Germline V gene lookup returns CDR1 MNHNY and CDR2 SVGAGI (reference sequence). Here the CDR3 reads CASQAGQDYNEQFF. The DNA of the CDR3 is TGTGCCTCCCAGGCGGGACAGGACTACAATGAGCAGTTCTTC.

The gene calls are TRBV20-1 and TRBJ2-5; 8 bases align to TRBD1. The CDR3 is made up of 13 amino acids. V lost 3 bases to trimming and J lost 5 bases; unmatched junction nucleotides: 5. Germline lookup yields CDR1 DFQATT and CDR2 SNEGSKA (reference sequence). The CDR3 DNA reads as TGCAGTGCTAGGGACAGGGTCGGCGAGACCCAGTACTTC. Translating it yields CSARDRVGETQYF.

The genes are TRBV12-3 or TRBV12-4 and TRBJ1-3; D is unresolved. The CDR3 is 15 amino acids. Trimming removed 4 bases from V and 0 bases from J, with 10 bases in between. The CDR3 coding sequence is TGTGCCAGCAGTTCGCTCGCAGTCTCTGGAAACACCATATATTTT. Protein product: CASSSLAVSGNTIYF.

The CDR3, as DNA: TGTGCCAGCAGAGGGGGTGGAAGGGCACAGTACTTC. Its protein product is CASRGGGRAQYF. This rearrangement joins TRBV2 to TRBJ2-5; maybe TRBD1 (6 bases). In germline, CDR1 is SNHLY, CDR2 FYNNEI. The CDR3 covers 12 residues. V was pared by 6 bases and J by 11 bases, with 16 bases between.

Only a few counts were recorded for this clonotype. Compared with germline, one end of the junction differs, possibly owing to a read error. The chain employs TRBV3-1 and TRBJ1-1; D gene ambiguous. This CDR3 region has 11 residues. Germline loops: CDR1 LGHDT, CDR2 YNNKEL (reference sequence). DNA of the CDR3: TGTGCCAGCAGCCAAGAGGGCCGGCTAATCTTT. This encodes CASSQEGRLIF.

The chain uses TRBV4-1 and TRBJ2-6; 10 nucleotides match TRBD2. This CDR3 is built from 19 residues. Germline values: CDR1 MGHRA, CDR2 YSYEKL. The trim removed 0 bases at V and 0 bases at J, leaving 5 bases unmatched. The CDR3 loop reads CASSQDALAGTSGANVLTF. The CDR3 bases are TGCGCCAGCAGCCAAGATGCACTAGCGGGGACCTCTGGGGCCAACGTCCTGACTTTC.

This clonotype occurred a few times. The CDR3 spells CASSYLIRVAGELFF. CDR3 bases: TGTGCCAGCAGTTACTTGATCAGGGTCGCCGGGGAGCTGTTTTTT. The chain is built from TRBV6-2 or TRBV6-3 and TRBJ2-2; D is perhaps TRBD1 (5 bases). The length of the CDR3 is 15 residues. Per the germline V gene, CDR1 is MNHEY and CDR2 is SVGEGT. Trimming took off 1 base at V and 6 bases at J, with 12 bases between the two ends.

In this sample, this clonotype turned up a few times. CDR3 in DNA: TGTGCCAGCAGCCACGCGGACTCCTACGAGCAGTACTTC. It yields the protein CASSHADSYEQYF. V gene TRBV7-2 combines with J gene TRBJ2-5; D is unresolved. The closer fit of TRBJ2-7 to the DNA end suggests the J call may be wrong. Germline V CDR1 and CDR2: SGHTA, FQGNSA. There are 13 residues in the CDR3.

The V gene is TRBV20-1, the J gene TRBJ2-7; 11 bases fit TRBD2. Looked up from germline, CDR1 is DFQATT and CDR2 is SNEGSKA (reference sequence). The CDR3 length is 14 residues. With V trimmed by 5 bases and J by 0 bases, 3 bases remained unmatched. CDR3 region: CSALTSGNSYEQYF. CDR3 sequence (DNA): TGCAGTGCTTTGACTAGCGGGAACTCCTACGAGCAGTACTTC.

This clonotype was seen a handful of times. One end of the junction does not line up with germline, which may come from a read error. V and J are TRBV6-1 and TRBJ2-3; 8 bases line up with TRBD2. This CDR3 is built from 18 residues. Germline CDR1 and CDR2: MNHNS and SASEGT. As DNA, the CDR3 is TGTGCCAGCAGTGAACTTAGGCCGGGACTAGGGTACACAGATACACAGTATTTT. Translation gives CASSELRPGLGYTDTQYF.

The chain recombines TRBV4-1 with TRBJ1-5, with 11 bases aligning to TRBD1. The CDR3 spans 16 residues. V was clipped by 4 bases and J by 4 bases; unmatched bases: 6. CDR1 is MGHRA, CDR2 YSYEKL, per germline. CDR3 bases: TGCGCCAGCAGCCCCGCGGACAGGGGGCGTAATCAGCCCCAGCATTTT. Translating it yields CASSPADRGRNQPQHF.

This clonotype was seen a few times. V gene TRBV7-2 combines with J gene TRBJ2-1; D gene uncertain. CDR3 length: 12 residues. Germline CDR1 is SGHTA and CDR2 is FQGNSA. V was pared by 1 base and J by 5 bases, with 3 bases between. Written as DNA, the CDR3 is TGTGCCAGCAGCTTAGATGACAATGAGCAGTTCTTC. Amino acids: CASSLDDNEQFF.

This chain uses TRBV19 with TRBJ2-5, with 10 bases identical to TRBD1. The J call may be wrong; the DNA end is better matched by TRBJ2-7. Germline V gives CDR1 LNHDA, CDR2 SQIVND (reference sequence). This CDR3 contains 16 residues. In DNA form, the CDR3 reads TGTGCCAGTAGCCCCTCGACAGGGGGCCTTGCCTACGAGCAGTACTTC. Encoded protein: CASSPSTGGLAYEQYF.

This clonotype was detected a few times. The chain combines TRBV12-5 with TRBJ1-2; TRBD1 is a possible D gene (6 bases). V lost 0 bases and J 4 bases, leaving 15 bases between the germline ends. This CDR3 spans 16 amino acids. Germline assignment: CDR1 LGHNT and CDR2 FRNRAP. The CDR3 DNA follows: TGTGCTAGTGGTTTGGTATCGGGGGGGCCCTCCTATGGCTACACCTTC. Translating it yields CASGLVSGGPSYGYTF.

This clonotype has only a few counts. The rearrangement links TRBV6-4 to TRBJ1-4; no firm D call. The V end was cut by 0 bases, the J end by 8 bases, with 13 bases between. Germline CDR1 and CDR2: MRHNA and SNTAGT. This CDR3 is 15 amino acids long. This CDR3 reads CASSDSGSSGEKLFF. The CDR3 DNA follows: TGTGCCAGCAGTGACTCGGGGAGTTCCGGGGAAAAACTGTTTTTT.

The chain is built from TRBV6-2 or TRBV6-3 and TRBJ1-6, with D possibly being TRBD1 (5 bases). The V gene's germline CDR1 is MNHEY and CDR2 SVGEGT. V lost 4 bases and J lost 4, with 8 bases in between. CDR3 length: 14 residues. The CDR3 DNA reads TGTGCCAGCAGTTTTACAGGATATAATTCACCCCTCCACTTT. Encoded protein: CASSFTGYNSPLHF.

The J gene is TRBJ1-1, the V gene TRBV7-8; no clear D gene. The CDR3 contains 13 residues. The V end was cut by 6 bases, the J end by 3 bases, with 11 bases between. Germline CDR1 reads SGHVS; CDR2 reads FQNEAQ. Written as DNA, the CDR3 is TGTGCCAGCAGGCGGGAATGGGACACTGAAGCTTTCTTT. It yields the protein CASRREWDTEAFF.

This clonotype appeared a few times. The J gene is TRBJ2-1, the V gene TRBV27; D is possibly TRBD1 (5 bases). The CDR3 contains 13 residues. Germline CDR1 is MNHEY and CDR2 is SMNVEV (reference sequence). Trimming took 7 bases from V and 7 from J, leaving 14 bases between them. The CDR3 sequence: CASTHQGGNEQFF. In DNA, the CDR3 is TGTGCCAGCACCCACCAGGGTGGGAATGAGCAGTTCTTC.

The sample holds many counts of this clonotype. Written as DNA, the CDR3 is TGTGCCAGCAGTTTATTAGCGGGAGTCGGAGATACGCAGTATTTT. It encodes CASSLLAGVGDTQYF. The gene calls are TRBV28 and TRBJ2-3, with TRBD2 matching over 9 bases. This CDR3 has 15 amino acids. The germline CDR1 and CDR2 sequences are MDHEN and SYDVKM. Trimming cost V 1 base and J 5 bases; bases outside gene matches: 4.